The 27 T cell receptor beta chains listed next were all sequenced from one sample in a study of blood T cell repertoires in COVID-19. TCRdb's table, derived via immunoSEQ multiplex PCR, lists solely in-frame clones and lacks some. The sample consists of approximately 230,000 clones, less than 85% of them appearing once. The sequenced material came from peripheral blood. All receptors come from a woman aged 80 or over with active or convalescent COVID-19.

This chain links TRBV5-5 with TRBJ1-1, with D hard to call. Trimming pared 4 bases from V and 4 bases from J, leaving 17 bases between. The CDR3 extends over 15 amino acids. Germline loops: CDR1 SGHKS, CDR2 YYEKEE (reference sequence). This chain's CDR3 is CASSLPEVAGTEAFF. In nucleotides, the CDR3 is TGTGCCAGCAGCCTCCCTGAGGTAGCCGGCACTGAAGCTTTCTTT.

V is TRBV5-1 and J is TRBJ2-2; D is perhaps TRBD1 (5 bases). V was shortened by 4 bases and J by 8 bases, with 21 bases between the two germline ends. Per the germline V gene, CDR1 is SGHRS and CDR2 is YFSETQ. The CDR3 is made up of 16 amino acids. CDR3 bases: TGCGCCAGCAGCCGTAGGCCAGGGAACGAACTGGGGGAGCTGTTTTTT. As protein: CASSRRPGNELGELFF.

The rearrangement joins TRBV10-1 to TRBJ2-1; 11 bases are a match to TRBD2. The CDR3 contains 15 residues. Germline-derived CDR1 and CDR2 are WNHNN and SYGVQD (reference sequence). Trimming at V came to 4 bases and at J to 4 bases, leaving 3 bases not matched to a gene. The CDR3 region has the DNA TGCGCCAGCAGTGGTAGCGGGGGGGTATACAATGAGCAGTTCTTC. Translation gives CASSGSGGVYNEQFF.

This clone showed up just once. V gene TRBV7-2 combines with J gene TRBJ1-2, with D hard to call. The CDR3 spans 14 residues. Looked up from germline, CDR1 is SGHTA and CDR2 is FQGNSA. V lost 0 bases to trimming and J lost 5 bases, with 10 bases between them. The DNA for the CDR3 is TGTGCCAGCAGCTTAGCCGGGTTCGGGTATGGCTACACCTTC. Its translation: CASSLAGFGYGYTF. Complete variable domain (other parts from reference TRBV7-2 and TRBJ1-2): GAGVSQSPSNKVTEKGKDVELRCDPISGHTALYWYRQSLGQGLEFLIYFQGNSAPDKSGLPSDRFSAERTGGSVSTLTIQRTQQEDSAVYLCASSLAGFGYGYTFGSGTRLTVV.

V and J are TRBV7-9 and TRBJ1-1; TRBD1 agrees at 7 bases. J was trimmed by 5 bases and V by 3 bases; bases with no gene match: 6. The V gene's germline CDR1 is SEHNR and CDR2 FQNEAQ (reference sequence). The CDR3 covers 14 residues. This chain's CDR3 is CASSLQGGYTEAFF. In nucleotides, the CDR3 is TGTGCCAGCAGCTTGCAGGGGGGTTATACTGAAGCTTTCTTT.

CDR3 in amino acids: CASSPPGQRNYGYTF. The CDR3 nucleotides read TGTGCCAGCTCACCCCCGGGACAGCGAAACTATGGCTACACCTTC. The rearrangement joins TRBV18 to TRBJ1-2; 7 bases are a match to TRBD1. V dropped 3 bases and J dropped 2; count of bases not matched to a gene: 6. Germline V gene lookup returns CDR1 KGHSH and CDR2 LQKENI. CDR3 length: 15 amino acids.

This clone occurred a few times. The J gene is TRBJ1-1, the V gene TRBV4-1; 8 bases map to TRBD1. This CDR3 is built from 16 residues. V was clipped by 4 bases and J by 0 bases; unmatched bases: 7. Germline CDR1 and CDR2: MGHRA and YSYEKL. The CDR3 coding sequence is TGCGCCAGCAGCCTACACAGGGGGGTCATGAACACTGAAGCTTTCTTT. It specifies CASSLHRGVMNTEAFF.

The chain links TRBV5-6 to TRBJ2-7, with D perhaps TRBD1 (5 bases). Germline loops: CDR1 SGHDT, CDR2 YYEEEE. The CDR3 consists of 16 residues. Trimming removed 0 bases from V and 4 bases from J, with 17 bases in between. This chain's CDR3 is CASSLVTGLYGYEQYF. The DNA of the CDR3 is TGTGCCAGCAGCTTGGTCACAGGCCTCTACGGTTACGAGCAGTACTTC.

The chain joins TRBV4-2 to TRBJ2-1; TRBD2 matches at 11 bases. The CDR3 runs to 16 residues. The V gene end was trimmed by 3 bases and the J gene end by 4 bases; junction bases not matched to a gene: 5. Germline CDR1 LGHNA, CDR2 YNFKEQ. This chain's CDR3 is CASSQELAGVYNEQFF. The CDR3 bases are TGTGCCAGCAGCCAGGAACTAGCGGGGGTATACAATGAGCAGTTCTTC.

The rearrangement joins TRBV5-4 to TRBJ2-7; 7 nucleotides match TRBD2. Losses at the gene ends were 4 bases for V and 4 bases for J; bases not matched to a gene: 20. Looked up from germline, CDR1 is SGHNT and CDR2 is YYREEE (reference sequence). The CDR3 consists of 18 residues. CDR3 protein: CASSPGGGGAGATYEQYF. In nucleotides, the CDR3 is TGTGCCAGCAGCCCGGGTGGGGGTGGCGCGGGAGCTACGTACGAGCAGTACTTC.

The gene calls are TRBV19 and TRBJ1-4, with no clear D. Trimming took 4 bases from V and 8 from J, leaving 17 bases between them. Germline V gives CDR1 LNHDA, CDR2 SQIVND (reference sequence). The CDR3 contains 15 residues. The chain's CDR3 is CASSTLPPAREKLFF. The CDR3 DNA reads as TGTGCCAGTAGTACCCTTCCCCCCGCGCGGGAAAAACTGTTTTTT.

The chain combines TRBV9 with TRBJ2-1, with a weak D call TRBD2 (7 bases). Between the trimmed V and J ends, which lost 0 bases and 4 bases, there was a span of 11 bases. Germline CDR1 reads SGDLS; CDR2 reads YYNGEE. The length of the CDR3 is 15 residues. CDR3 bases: TGTGCCAGCAGCGTAGCGGGGAGGGGGTACAATGAGCAGTTCTTC. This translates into CASSVAGRGYNEQFF.

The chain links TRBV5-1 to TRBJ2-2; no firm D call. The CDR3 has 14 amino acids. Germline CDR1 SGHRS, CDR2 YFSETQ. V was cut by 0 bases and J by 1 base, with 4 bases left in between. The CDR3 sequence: CASSLGGNTGELFF. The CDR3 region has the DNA TGCGCCAGCAGCTTGGGCGGGAACACCGGGGAGCTGTTTTTT.

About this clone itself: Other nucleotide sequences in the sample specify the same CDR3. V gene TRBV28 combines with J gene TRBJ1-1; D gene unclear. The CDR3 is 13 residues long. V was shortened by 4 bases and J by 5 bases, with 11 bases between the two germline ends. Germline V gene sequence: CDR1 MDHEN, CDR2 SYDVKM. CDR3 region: CASSSTTETEAFF. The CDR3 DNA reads TGTGCCAGCAGTTCCACTACTGAGACTGAAGCTTTCTTT. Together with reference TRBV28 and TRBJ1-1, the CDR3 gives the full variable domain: DVKVTQSSRYLVKRTGEKVFLECVQDMDHENMFWYRQDPGLGLRLIYFSYDVKMKEKGDIPEGYSVSREKKERFSLILESASTNQTSMYLCASSSTTETEAFFGQGTRLTVV.

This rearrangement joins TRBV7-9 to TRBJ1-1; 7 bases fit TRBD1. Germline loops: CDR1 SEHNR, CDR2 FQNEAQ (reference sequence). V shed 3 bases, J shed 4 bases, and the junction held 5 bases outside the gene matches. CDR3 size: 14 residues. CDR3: CASSLSGQSTEAFF. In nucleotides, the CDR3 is TGTGCCAGCAGCTTGTCGGGACAGTCCACTGAAGCTTTCTTT.

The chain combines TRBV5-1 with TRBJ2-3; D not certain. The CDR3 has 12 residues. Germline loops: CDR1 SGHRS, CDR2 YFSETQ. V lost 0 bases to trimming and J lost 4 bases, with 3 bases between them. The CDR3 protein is CASSLVADTQYF. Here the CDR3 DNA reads TGCGCCAGCAGCTTGGTCGCAGATACGCAGTATTTT.

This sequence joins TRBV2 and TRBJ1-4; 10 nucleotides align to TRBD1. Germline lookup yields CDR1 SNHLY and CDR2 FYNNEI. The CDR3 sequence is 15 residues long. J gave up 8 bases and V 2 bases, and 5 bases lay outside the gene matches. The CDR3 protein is CASSEFGTGVEKLFF. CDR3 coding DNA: TGTGCCAGCAGTGAATTTGGGACAGGGGTCGAAAAACTGTTTTTT.

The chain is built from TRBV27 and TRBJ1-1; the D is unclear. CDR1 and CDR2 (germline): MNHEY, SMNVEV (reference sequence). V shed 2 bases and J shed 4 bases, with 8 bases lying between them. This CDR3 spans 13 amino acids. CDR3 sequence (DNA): TGTGCCAGCAGTTTAAAACCCGGCACTGAAGCTTTCTTT. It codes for CASSLKPGTEAFF.

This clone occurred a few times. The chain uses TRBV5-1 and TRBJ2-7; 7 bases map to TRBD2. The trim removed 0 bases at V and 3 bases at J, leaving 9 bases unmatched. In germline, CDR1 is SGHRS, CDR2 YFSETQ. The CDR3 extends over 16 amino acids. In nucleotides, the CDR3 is TGCGCCAGCAGCTTGGGGCGGGGGTCCCAAGACTACGAGCAGTACTTC. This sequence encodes CASSLGRGSQDYEQYF.

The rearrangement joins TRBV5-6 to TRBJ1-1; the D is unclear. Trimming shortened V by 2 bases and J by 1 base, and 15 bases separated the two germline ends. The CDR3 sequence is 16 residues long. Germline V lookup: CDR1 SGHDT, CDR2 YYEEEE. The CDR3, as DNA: TGTGCCAGCAGCTTCTGGGCTCCGAACAGGAACACTGAAGCTTTCTTT. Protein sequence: CASSFWAPNRNTEAFF.

The CDR3 coding sequence is TGCGCCAGCAACCCCTCCCGAGGGCTCCGGGGGGAGACCCAGTACTTC. It codes for CASNPSRGLRGETQYF. V and J are TRBV5-1 and TRBJ2-5; D might be TRBD2 (6 bases). This CDR3 comprises 16 residues. V lost 6 bases and J lost 5, with 23 bases in between. Germline-derived CDR1 and CDR2 are SGHRS and YFSETQ.

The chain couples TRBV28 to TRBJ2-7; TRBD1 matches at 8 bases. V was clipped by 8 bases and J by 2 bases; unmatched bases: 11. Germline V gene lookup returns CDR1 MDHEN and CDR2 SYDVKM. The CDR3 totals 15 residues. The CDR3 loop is CASVLHRGATYEQYF. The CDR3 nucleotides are TGTGCCAGCGTATTACACAGGGGGGCAACCTACGAGCAGTACTTC.

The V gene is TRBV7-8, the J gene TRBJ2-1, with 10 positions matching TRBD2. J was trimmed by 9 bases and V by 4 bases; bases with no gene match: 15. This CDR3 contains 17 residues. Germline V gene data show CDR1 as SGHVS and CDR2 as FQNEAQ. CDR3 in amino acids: CASSSLSGGALSLEQFF. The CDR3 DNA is TGTGCCAGCAGCTCACTAAGCGGGGGGGCCTTATCACTTGAGCAGTTCTTC.

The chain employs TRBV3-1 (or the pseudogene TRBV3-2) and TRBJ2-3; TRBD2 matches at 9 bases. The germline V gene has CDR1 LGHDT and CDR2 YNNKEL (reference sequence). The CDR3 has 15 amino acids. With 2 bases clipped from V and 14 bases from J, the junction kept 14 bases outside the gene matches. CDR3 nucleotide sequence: TGTGCCAGCAGCCAAATGTATGAGATGGGGACTAGCCCGTATTTT. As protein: CASSQMYEMGTSPYF.

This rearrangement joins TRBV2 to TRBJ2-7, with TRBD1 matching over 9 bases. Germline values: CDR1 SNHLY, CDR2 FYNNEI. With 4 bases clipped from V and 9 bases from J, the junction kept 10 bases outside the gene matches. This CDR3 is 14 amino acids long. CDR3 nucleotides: TGTGCCAGCAGTGTAAAGGGACAGGGAACCGGGCAGTACTTC. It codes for CASSVKGQGTGQYF.

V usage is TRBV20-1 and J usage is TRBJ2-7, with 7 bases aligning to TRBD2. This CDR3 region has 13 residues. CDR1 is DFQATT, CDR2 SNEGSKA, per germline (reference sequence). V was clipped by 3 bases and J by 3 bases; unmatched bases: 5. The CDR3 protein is CSASGLADYEQYF. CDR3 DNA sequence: TGCAGTGCTAGTGGGCTAGCGGACTACGAGCAGTACTTC.

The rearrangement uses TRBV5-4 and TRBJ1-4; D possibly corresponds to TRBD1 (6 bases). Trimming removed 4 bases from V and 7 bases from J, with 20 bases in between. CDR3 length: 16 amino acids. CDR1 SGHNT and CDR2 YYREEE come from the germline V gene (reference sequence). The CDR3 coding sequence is TGTGCCAGCAGCGATTATTCCAGGGGTCGAGGTGAAAAACTGTTTTTT. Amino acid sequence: CASSDYSRGRGEKLFF. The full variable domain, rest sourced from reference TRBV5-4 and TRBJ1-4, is ETGVTQSPTHLIKTRGQQVTLRCSSQSGHNTVSWYQQALGQGPQFIFQYYREEENGRGNFPPRFSGLQFPNYSSELNVNALELDDSALYLCASSDYSRGRGEKLFFGSGTQLSVL.